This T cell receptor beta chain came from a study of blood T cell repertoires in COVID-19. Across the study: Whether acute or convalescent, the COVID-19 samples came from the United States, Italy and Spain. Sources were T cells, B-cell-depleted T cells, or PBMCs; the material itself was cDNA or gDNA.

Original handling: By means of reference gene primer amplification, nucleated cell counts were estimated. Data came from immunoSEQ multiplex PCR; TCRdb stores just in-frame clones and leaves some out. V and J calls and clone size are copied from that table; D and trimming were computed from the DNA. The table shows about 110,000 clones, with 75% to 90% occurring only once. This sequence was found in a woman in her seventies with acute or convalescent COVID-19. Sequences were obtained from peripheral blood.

The CDR3 nucleotides read TGTGCCAGTAGTCCCAGGACTTACAATGAGCAGTTCTTC. It encodes CASSPRTYNEQFF. The chain links TRBV19 to TRBJ2-1, with a tentative D call TRBD2 (5 bases). Germline-derived CDR1 and CDR2 are LNHDA and SQIVND (reference sequence). The V and J ends lost 5 bases and 4 bases respectively, with 9 bases between them. This CDR3 contains 13 residues.